One sample yielded the 16 T cell receptor beta chains listed below, sequenced in a study of T cells in Graves' hyperthyroidism and ophthalmopathy (dated by TCRdb to the late 2010s). Preparation of the library involved multiplex PCR. Sequencing was performed on an Illumina HiSeq 2000. TCR beta CDR3 regions were amplified from RNA transcripts. The first round of RT-PCR for the TCR CDR3 was performed with the HTBI primer set and the Qiagen OneStep RT-PCR kit. TCRdb reworked the public reads: Q25 trimming with fastp, MiXCR clone assembly, productive beta chains retained. Here each entry gathers all rows of one CDR3 protein and keeps the most common genes and DNA. Here the sample has approximately 590,000 distinct CDR3 sequences; 15% to 19% occur a single time. The ten largest account for under 7.5% of the sample. Sequenced sample: blood. The receptors stem from a young woman with Graves' hyperthyroidism.

V usage is TRBV25-1 and J usage is TRBJ1-4; D is unclear. Germline V CDR1 and CDR2: MGHDK, SYGVNS. The CDR3 is 13 amino acids. Trimming stripped 6 bases from V and 7 bases from J, with 12 bases between. CDR3 in DNA: TGTGCCAGCAGACAAGGGTCGGGTGAAAAACTGTTTTTT. The encoded protein is CASRQGSGEKLFF.

This clonotype was observed many times. J is TRBJ2-1 and V is TRBV11-2, with TRBD2 matching over 14 bases. The CDR3 extends over 19 amino acids. Per germline, CDR1 SGHAT and CDR2 FQNNGV. After removal of 0 bases from V and 4 bases from J, the junction contained 8 bases not matched to a gene. CDR3 in amino acids: CASSLEGLAGVSTYNEQFF. The CDR3 DNA reads as TGTGCCAGCAGCTTAGAGGGACTAGCGGGAGTTTCAACATACAATGAGCAGTTCTTC.

V is TRBV4-2 and J is TRBJ2-7; D might be TRBD1 (6 bases). Per the germline V gene, CDR1 is LGHNA and CDR2 is YNFKEQ. The CDR3 has 13 residues. Trimming removed 5 bases from V and 3 bases from J, with 11 bases in between. The CDR3 protein is CASSGDNDYEQYF. CDR3 sequence (DNA): TGTGCCAGCAGCGGGGACAATGACTACGAGCAGTACTTC.

This clonotype was observed at least ten times. This rearrangement joins TRBV5-1 to TRBJ2-1; 9 nucleotides line up with TRBD2. With V trimmed by 2 bases and J by 8 bases, 8 bases remained unmatched. The V gene's germline CDR1 is SGHRS and CDR2 YFSETQ. The CDR3 has 15 residues. The CDR3 DNA reads TGCGCCAGCAGCTTAGTAGCGGGAGATTTCGATGAGCAGTTCTTC. This encodes CASSLVAGDFDEQFF.

This clonotype showed up many times. V usage is TRBV18 and J usage is TRBJ2-1; D uncertain. This CDR3 is built from 16 residues. The germline V gene has CDR1 KGHSH and CDR2 LQKENI. Trimming took 0 bases from V and 2 from J, leaving 11 bases between them. The CDR3 here is CASSPPGPVTYNEQFF. The CDR3 DNA is TGTGCCAGCTCACCACCAGGACCTGTGACCTACAATGAGCAGTTCTTC.

In its sample, this clonotype was seen a few times. The V gene is TRBV20-1, the J gene TRBJ2-7; tentative D call: TRBD2 (5 bases). Germline CDR1 and CDR2: DFQATT and SNEGSKA (reference sequence). The V end was cut by 0 bases, the J end by 0 bases, with 9 bases between. There are 14 residues in the CDR3. The CDR3 nucleotides are TGCAGTGCTAGAGATCACGGGGTCTCCTACGAGCAGTACTTC. This translates into CSARDHGVSYEQYF.

Many counts were recorded for this clonotype. The V call is TRBV7-3, the J call TRBJ2-5, with D possibly matching TRBD2 (7 bases). The length of the CDR3 is 14 residues. V was shortened by 1 base and J by 5 bases, with 11 bases between the two germline ends. Germline V gene data show CDR1 as SGHTA and CDR2 as FQGTGA. The chain's CDR3 is CASSLIGGAETQYF. The CDR3 DNA reads TGTGCCAGCAGCTTAATTGGGGGGGCCGAGACCCAGTACTTC.

A note on this clonotype: This may stem from a read error, because a much larger clone lies one nucleotide away. The rearrangement links TRBV5-1 to TRBJ2-1; 7 bases fit TRBD2. Germline CDR1 reads SGHRS; CDR2 reads YFSETQ. This CDR3 is built from 12 residues. Germline trimming cut 0 bases from V and 12 bases from J; bases unmatched to any gene: 3. The DNA of the CDR3 is TGCGCCAGCAGCTTGGAGGGGAGGGGGCAGTTCTTC. Translating gives CASSLEGRGQFF.

At least ten counts were recorded for this clonotype. This rearrangement joins TRBV6-1 to TRBJ2-3, with 8 bases aligning to TRBD2. This CDR3 has 14 amino acids. The germline gives CDR1 MNHNS, CDR2 SASEGT. J lost 3 bases, V lost 8 bases, and 7 bases had no gene match. The DNA of the CDR3 is TGTGCCAGCCGGATTCCGGGAGGGACAGATACGCAGTATTTT. Residues: CASRIPGGTDTQYF.

This clonotype has at least ten counts. The chain uses TRBV7-9 and TRBJ2-1; weak D call: TRBD2 (7 bases). CDR1 is SEHNR, CDR2 FQNEAQ, per germline (reference sequence). This CDR3 comprises 16 residues. V was cut by 6 bases and J by 4 bases, with 19 bases left in between. In nucleotides, the CDR3 is TGTGCCAGCAGACCGAATGGGGGGGGCAGGTACAATGAGCAGTTCTTC. Protein: CASRPNGGGRYNEQFF. Looking up the rest from reference TRBV7-9 and TRBJ2-1 gives the full variable domain: DTGVSQNPRHKITKRGQNVTFRCDPISEHNRLYWYRQTLGQGPEFLTYFQNEAQLEKSRLLSDRFSAERPKGSFSTLEIQRTEQGDSAMYLCASRPNGGGRYNEQFFGPGTRLTVL.

This clonotype was observed many times. V and J are TRBV27 and TRBJ2-1, with 14 bases aligning to TRBD2. The germline V gene encodes CDR1 MNHEY and CDR2 SMNVEV (reference sequence). This CDR3 is built from 16 residues. V shed 0 bases, J shed 12 bases, and the junction held 7 bases outside the gene matches. CDR3 nucleotide sequence: TGTGCCAGCAGTTTATCGCCGGGACTAGCGGGAGTGTGGCAGTTCTTC. It yields the protein CASSLSPGLAGVWQFF.

This clonotype was counted ten times or more. The chain recombines TRBV12-3 or TRBV12-4 with TRBJ2-5; D remains unclear. The V and J ends lost 3 bases and 2 bases respectively, with 13 bases between them. This CDR3 is 15 amino acids long. The CDR3 reads CASSFRAHPQETQYF. The CDR3 DNA is TGTGCCAGCAGTTTTAGGGCCCACCCTCAAGAGACCCAGTACTTC.

The J gene is TRBJ2-7, the V gene TRBV15; 11 bases map to TRBD2. The germline gives CDR1 LNHNV, CDR2 YYDKDF (reference sequence). This CDR3 comprises 17 residues. V gave up 3 bases and J gave up 4 bases; unmatched junction bases: 11. This chain's CDR3 is CATSREIAGGPPYEQYF. The DNA for the CDR3 is TGTGCCACCAGCAGGGAAATAGCGGGAGGGCCCCCTTACGAGCAGTACTTC.

This clonotype was found many times. The rearrangement links TRBV30 to TRBJ2-7; D could derive from TRBD1 or TRBD2 (5 bases each). Germline assignment: CDR1 GTSNPN and CDR2 SVGIG (reference sequence). V shed 3 bases and J shed 0 bases, with 18 bases lying between them. This CDR3 comprises 16 residues. CDR3 sequence reads: CAWSQGASTTSYEQYF. Written as DNA, the CDR3 is TGTGCCTGGAGCCAGGGAGCATCCACAACCTCCTACGAGCAGTACTTC.

This clonotype has ten or more counts. The chain recombines TRBV3-1 with TRBJ1-2, with 9 bases that match TRBD1. In germline, CDR1 is LGHDT, CDR2 YNNKEL (reference sequence). This CDR3 has 15 amino acids. The ends lost 0 bases at V and 4 bases at J; junction bases unmatched: 3. CDR3 sequence reads: CASSQEGTGSYGYTF. The CDR3 DNA follows: TGTGCCAGCAGCCAAGAAGGGACAGGGAGCTATGGCTACACCTTC.

This chain connects TRBV20-1 to TRBJ1-2; no clear D. CDR3 length: 12 residues. Germline V lookup: CDR1 DFQATT, CDR2 SNEGSKA (reference sequence). V lost 4 bases to trimming and J lost 2 bases, with 8 bases between them. This CDR3 reads CSAKLPNYGYTF. Here the CDR3 DNA reads TGCAGTGCTAAACTCCCAAACTATGGCTACACCTTC.